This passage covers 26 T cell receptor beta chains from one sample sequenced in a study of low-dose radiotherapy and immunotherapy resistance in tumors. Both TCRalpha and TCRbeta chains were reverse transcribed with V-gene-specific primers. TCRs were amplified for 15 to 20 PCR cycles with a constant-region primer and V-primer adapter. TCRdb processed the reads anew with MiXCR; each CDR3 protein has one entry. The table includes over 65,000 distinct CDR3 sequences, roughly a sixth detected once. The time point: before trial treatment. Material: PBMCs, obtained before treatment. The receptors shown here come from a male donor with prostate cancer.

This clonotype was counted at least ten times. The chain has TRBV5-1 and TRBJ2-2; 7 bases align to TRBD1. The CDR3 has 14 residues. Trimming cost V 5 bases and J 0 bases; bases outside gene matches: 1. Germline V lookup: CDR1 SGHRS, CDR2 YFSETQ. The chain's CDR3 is CASSGTANTGELFF. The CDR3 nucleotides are TGCGCCAGCAGTGGGACAGCGAACACCGGGGAGCTGTTTTTT.

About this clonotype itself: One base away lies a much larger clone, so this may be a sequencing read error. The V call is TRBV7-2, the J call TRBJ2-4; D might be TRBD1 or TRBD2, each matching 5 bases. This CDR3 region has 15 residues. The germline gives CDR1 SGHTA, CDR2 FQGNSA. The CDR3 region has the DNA TGTGCCAGCAGCTTAACTAGGGGAGCCAAAAACATTGAGTACTTC. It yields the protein CASSLTRGAKNIEYF.

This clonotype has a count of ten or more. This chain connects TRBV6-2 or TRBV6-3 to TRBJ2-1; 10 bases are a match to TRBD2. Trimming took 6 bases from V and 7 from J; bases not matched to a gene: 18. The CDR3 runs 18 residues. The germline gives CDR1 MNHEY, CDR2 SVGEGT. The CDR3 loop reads CASRVLERGGPRYNEQFF. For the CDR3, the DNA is TGTGCCAGCAGGGTACTAGAGCGGGGGGGCCCACGATATAATGAGCAGTTCTTC.

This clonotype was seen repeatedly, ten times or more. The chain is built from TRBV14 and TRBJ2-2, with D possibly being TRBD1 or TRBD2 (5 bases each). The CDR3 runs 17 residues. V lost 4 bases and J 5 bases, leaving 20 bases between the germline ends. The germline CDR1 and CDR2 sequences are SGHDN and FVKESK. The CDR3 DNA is TGTGCCAGCAGCCCACTCGGGACCGCTGCCGAGACCGGGGAGCTGTTTTTT. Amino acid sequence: CASSPLGTAAETGELFF.

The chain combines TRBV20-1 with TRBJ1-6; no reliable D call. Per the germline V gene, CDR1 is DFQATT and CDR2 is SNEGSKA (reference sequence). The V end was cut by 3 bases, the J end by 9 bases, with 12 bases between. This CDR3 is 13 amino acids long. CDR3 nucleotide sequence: TGCAGTGCTAGCTTGGGAGTCGGTTCACCCCTCCACTTT. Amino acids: CSASLGVGSPLHF.

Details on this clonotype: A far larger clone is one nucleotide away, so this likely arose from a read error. CDR3 protein: CASSGTVSYNERFF. In DNA form, the CDR3 reads TGTGCCAGCAGCGGGACCGTCTCCTACAATGAGCGGTTCTTC. This chain joins TRBV7-9 and TRBJ2-1, with D perhaps being TRBD1 or TRBD2 (5 bases each). The CDR3 is 14 residues long. Germline lookup yields CDR1 SEHNR and CDR2 FQNEAQ (reference sequence).

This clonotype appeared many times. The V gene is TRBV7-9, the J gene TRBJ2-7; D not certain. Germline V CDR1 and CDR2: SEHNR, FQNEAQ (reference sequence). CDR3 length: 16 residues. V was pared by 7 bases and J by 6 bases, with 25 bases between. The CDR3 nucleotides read TGTGCCAGCACCCAAACCGACCTGGCCCGTCCTGCCGAGCAGTACTTC. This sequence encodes CASTQTDLARPAEQYF.

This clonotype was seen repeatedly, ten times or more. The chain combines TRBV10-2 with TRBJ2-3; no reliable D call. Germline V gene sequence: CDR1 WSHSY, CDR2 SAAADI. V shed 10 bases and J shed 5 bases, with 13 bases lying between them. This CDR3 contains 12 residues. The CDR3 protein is CAIGDGGDTQYF. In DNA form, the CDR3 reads TGCGCCATCGGAGACGGCGGAGATACGCAGTATTTT.

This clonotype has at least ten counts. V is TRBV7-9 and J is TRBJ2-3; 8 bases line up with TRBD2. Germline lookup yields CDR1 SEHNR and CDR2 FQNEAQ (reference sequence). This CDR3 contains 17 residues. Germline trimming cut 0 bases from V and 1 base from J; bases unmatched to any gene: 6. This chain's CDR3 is CASSLANSGGGTDTQYF. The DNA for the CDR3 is TGTGCCAGCAGCTTAGCGAACAGCGGGGGAGGCACAGATACGCAGTATTTT.

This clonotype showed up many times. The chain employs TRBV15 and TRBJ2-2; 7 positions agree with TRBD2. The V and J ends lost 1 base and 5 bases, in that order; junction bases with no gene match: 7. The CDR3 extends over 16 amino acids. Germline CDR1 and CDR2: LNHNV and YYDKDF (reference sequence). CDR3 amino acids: CATSRGPGGYTGELFF. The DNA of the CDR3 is TGTGCCACCAGCAGAGGGCCGGGGGGTTATACCGGGGAGCTGTTTTTT.

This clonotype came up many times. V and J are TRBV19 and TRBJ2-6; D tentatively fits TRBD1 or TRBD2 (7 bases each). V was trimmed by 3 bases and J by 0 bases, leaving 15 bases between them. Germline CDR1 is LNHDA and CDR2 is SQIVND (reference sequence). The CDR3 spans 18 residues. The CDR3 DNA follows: TGTGCCAGTAGTATTCAAGACAGGGACTACTCTGGGGCCAACGTCCTGACTTTC. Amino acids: CASSIQDRDYSGANVLTF.

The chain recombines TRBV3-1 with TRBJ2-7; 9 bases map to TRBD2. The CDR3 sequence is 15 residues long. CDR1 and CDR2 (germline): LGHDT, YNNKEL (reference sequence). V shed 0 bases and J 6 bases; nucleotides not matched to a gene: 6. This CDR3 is CASSQDSAGGREQYF. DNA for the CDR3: TGTGCCAGCAGCCAAGATTCAGCGGGGGGACGCGAGCAGTACTTC.

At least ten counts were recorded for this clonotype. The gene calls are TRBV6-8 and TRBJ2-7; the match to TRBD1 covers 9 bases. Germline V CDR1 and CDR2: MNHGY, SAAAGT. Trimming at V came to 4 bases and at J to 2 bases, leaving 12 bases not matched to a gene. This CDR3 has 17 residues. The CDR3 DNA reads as TGTGCCAGCAGTTCCTATGGACAGGGGCAACTTACCTACGAGCAGTACTTC. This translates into CASSSYGQGQLTYEQYF.

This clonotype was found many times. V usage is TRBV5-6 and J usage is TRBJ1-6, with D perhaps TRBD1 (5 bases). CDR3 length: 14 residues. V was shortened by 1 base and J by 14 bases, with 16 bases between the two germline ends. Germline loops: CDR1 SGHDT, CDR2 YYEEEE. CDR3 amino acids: CASSLSPGRGSLHF. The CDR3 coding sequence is TGTGCCAGCAGCTTGTCGCCGGGGAGGGGATCCCTCCACTTT.

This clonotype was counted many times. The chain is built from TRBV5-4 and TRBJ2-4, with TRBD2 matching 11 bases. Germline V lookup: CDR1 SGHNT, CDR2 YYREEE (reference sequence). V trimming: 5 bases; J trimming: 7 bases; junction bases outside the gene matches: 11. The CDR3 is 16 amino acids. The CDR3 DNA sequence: TGTGCCAGCAGACAAAACATAGCGGGGGGGCCCAACATTCAGTACTTC. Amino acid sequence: CASRQNIAGGPNIQYF.

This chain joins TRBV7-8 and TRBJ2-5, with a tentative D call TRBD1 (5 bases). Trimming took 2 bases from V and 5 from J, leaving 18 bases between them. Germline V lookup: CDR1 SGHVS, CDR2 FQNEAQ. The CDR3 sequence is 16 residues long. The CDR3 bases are TGTGCCAGCAGCTTATACTCAGGGCTGGCGTGGGAGACCCAGTACTTC. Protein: CASSLYSGLAWETQYF.

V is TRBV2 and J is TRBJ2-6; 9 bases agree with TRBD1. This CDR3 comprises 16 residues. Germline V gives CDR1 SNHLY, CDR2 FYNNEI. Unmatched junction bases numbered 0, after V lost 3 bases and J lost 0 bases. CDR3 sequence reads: CASSETGGSGANVLTF. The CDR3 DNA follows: TGTGCCAGCAGTGAGACAGGGGGCTCTGGGGCCAACGTCCTGACTTTC.

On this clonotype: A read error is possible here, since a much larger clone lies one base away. The CDR3 nucleotides read TGTGCCAGCAGCTTAGATACGTGGACGAACACCGGGGAGCTGTTTTTT. This translates into CASSLDTWTNTGELFF. The gene calls are TRBV7-4 and TRBJ2-2, with D hard to call. This CDR3 has 16 residues. V lost 1 base and J 0 bases, leaving 9 bases between the germline ends. CDR1 SGHVT and CDR2 SQSDAQ come from the germline V gene.

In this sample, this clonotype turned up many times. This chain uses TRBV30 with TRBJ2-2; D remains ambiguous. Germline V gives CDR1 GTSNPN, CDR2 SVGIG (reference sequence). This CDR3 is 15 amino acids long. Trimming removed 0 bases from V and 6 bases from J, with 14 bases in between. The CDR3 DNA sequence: TGTGCCTGGAGTGTTCTAAGGTTCTGGTCCGGGGAGCTGTTTTTT. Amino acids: CAWSVLRFWSGELFF.

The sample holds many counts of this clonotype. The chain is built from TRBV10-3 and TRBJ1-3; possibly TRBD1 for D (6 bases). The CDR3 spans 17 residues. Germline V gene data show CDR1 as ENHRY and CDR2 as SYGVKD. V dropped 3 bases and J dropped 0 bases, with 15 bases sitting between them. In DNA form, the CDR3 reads TGTGCCATCAGTGATGATTGGACAGCCGCCTCTGGAAACACCATATATTTT. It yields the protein CAISDDWTAASGNTIYF.

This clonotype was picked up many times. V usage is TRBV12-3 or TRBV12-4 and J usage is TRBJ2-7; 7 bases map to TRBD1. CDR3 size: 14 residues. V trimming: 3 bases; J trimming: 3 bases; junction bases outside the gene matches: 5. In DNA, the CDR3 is TGTGCCAGCAGTTTGGAACAGGGGAACTACGAGCAGTACTTC. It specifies CASSLEQGNYEQYF.

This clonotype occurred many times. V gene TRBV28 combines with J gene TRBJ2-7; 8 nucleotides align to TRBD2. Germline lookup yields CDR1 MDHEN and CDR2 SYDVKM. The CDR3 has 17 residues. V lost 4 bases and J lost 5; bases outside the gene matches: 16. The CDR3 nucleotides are TGTGCCAGCAGTTCCATCCGGGGGGGTTCCATTCCTGACGAGCAGTACTTC. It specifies CASSSIRGGSIPDEQYF.

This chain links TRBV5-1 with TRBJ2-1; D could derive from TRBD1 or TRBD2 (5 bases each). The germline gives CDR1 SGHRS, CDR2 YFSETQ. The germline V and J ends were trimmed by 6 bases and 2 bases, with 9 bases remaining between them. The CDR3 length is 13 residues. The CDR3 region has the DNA TGCGCCAGCAAACCGGGACCCTACAATGAGCAGTTCTTC. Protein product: CASKPGPYNEQFF.

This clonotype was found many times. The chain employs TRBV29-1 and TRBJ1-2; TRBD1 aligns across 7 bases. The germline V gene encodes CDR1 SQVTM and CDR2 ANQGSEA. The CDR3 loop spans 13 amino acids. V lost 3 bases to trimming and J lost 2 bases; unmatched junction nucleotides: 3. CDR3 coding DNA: TGCAGCGTTGATGCAGGGGGGAACTATGGCTACACCTTC. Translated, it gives CSVDAGGNYGYTF.

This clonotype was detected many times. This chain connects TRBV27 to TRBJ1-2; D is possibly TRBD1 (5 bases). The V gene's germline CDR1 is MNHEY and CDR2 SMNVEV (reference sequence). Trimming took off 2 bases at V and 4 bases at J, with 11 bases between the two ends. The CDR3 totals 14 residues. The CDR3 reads CASSLNPRAYGYTF. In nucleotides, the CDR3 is TGTGCCAGCAGTTTAAATCCCAGGGCCTATGGCTACACCTTC.

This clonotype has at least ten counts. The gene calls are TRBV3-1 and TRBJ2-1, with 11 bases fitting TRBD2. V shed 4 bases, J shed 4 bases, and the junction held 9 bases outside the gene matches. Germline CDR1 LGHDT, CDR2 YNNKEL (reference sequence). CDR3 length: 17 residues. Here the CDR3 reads CASSRRSSGGIYNEQFF. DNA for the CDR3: TGTGCCAGCAGCCGGCGATCTAGCGGGGGGATTTACAATGAGCAGTTCTTC.